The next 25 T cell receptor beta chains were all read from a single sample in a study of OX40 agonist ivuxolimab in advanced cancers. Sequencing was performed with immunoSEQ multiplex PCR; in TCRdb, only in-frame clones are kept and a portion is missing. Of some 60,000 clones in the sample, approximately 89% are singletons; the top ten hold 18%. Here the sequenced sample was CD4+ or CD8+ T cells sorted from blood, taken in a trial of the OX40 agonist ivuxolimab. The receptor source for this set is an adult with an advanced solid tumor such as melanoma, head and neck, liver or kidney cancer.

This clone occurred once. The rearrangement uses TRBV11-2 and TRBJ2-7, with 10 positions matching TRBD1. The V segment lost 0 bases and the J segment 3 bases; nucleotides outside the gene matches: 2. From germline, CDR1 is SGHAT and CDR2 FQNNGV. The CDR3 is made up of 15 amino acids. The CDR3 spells CASSLEGQGYYEQYF. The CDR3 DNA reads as TGTGCCAGCAGCTTAGAGGGACAGGGGTACTACGAGCAGTACTTC.

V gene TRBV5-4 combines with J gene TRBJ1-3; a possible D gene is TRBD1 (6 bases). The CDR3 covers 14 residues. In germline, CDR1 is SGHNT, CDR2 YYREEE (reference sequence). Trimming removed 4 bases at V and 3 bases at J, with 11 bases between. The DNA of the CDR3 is TGTGCCAGCAGCGCCGACAGGCTTGGAAACACCATATATTTT. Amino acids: CASSADRLGNTIYF. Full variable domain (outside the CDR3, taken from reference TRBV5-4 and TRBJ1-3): ETGVTQSPTHLIKTRGQQVTLRCSSQSGHNTVSWYQQALGQGPQFIFQYYREEENGRGNFPPRFSGLQFPNYSSELNVNALELDDSALYLCASSADRLGNTIYFGEGSWLTVV.

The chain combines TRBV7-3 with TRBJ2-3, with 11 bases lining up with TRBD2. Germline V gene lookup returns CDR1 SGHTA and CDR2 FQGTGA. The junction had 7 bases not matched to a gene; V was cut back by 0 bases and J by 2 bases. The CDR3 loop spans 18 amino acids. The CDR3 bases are TGTGCCAGCAGCTTAACGGCTGCTAGCGGGGGGCACACAGATACGCAGTATTTT. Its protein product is CASSLTAASGGHTDTQYF.

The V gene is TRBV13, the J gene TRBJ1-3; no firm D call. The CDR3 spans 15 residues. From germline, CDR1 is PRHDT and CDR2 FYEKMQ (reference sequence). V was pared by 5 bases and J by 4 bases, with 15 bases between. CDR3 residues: CASSDAVSVGNTIYF. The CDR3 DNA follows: TGTGCCAGCAGCGACGCCGTCTCTGTAGGAAACACCATATATTTT.

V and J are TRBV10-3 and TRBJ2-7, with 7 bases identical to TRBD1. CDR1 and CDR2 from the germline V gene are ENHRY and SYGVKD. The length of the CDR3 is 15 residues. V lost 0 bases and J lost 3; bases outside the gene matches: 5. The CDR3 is CAISESMGQHYEQYF. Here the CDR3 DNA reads TGTGCCATCAGTGAGTCGATGGGACAGCACTACGAGCAGTACTTC.

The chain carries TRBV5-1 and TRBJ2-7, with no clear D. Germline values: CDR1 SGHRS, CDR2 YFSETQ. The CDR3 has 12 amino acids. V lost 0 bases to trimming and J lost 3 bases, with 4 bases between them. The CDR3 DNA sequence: TGCGCCAGCAGCTTGGAAAACTACGAGCAGTACTTC. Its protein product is CASSLENYEQYF.

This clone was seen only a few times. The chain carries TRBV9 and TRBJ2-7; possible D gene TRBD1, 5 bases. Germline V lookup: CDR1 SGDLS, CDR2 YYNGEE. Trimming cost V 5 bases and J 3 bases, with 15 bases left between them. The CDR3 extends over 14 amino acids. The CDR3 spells CASSPWGRDYEQYF. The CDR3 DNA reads TGTGCCAGCAGTCCCTGGGGCAGGGACTACGAGCAGTACTTC.

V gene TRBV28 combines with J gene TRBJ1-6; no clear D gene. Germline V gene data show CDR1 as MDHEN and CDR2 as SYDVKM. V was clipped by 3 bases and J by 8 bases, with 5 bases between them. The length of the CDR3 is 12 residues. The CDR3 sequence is CASSLADSPLHF. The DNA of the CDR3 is TGTGCCAGCAGTTTGGCTGATTCACCCCTCCACTTT.

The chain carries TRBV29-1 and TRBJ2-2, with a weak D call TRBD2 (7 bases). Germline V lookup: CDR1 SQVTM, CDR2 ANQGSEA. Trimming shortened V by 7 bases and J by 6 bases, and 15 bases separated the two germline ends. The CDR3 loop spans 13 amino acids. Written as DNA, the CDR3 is TGCAGCGCCTCGGGAGGACAGTCCGGGGAGCTGTTTTTT. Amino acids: CSASGGQSGELFF.

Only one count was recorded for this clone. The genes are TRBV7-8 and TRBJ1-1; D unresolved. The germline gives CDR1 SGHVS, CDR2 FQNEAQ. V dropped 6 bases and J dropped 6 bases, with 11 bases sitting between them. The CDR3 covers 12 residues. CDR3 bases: TGTGCCAGCAGTCCATCCGGCGCTGAAGCTTTCTTT. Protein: CASSPSGAEAFF.

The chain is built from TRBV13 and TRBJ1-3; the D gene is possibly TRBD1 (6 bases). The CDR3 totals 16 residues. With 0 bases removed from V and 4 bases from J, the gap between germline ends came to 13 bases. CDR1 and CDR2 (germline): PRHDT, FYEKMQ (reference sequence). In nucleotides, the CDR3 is TGTGCCAGCAGCTTAGGCGCAGGGGCGGCCGGAAACACCATATATTTT. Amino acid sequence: CASSLGAGAAGNTIYF. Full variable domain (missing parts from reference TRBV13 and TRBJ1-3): AAGVIQSPRHLIKEKRETATLKCYPIPRHDTVYWYQQGPGQDPQFLISFYEKMQSDKGSIPDRFSAQQFSDYHSELNMSSLELGDSALYFCASSLGAGAAGNTIYFGEGSWLTVV.

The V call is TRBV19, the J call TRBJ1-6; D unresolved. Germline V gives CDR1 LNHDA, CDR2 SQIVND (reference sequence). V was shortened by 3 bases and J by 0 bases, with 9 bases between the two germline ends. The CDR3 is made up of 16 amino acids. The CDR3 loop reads CASSISESSYNSPLHF. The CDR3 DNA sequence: TGTGCCAGTAGTATCTCGGAGAGCTCCTATAATTCACCCCTCCACTTT.

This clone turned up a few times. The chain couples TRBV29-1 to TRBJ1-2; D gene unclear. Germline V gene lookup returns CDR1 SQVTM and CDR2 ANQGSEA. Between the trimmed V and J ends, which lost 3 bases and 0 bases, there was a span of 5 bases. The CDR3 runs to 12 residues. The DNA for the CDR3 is TGCAGCGTTGAGGAATCTAACTATGGCTACACCTTC. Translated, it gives CSVEESNYGYTF.

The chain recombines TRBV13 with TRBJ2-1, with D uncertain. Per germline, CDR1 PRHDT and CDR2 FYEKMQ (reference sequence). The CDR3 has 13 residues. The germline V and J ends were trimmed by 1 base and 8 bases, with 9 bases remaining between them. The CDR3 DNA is TGTGCCAGCAGCTTAGTATCCCGGCATGAGCAGTTCTTC. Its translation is CASSLVSRHEQFF.

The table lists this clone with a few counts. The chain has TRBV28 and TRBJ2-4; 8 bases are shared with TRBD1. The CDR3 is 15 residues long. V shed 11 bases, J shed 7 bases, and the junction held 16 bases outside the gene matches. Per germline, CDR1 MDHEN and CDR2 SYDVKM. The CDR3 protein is CASQGRDRFLNIQYF. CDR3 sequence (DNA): TGTGCCTCTCAAGGGCGGGACAGGTTCCTCAACATTCAGTACTTC.

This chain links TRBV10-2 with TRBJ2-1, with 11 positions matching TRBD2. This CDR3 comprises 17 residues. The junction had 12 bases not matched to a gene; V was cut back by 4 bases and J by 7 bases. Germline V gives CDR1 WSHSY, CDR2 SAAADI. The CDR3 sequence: CASSVRLAGGMGNEQFF. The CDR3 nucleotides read TGCGCCAGCAGTGTTCGGCTAGCGGGGGGCATGGGGAATGAGCAGTTCTTC.

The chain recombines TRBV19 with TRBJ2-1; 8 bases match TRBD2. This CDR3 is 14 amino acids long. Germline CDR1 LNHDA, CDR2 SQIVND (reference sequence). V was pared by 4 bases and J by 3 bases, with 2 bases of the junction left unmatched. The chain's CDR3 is CASSNGGDYNEQFF. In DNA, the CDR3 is TGTGCCAGTAGTAACGGGGGGGACTACAATGAGCAGTTCTTC. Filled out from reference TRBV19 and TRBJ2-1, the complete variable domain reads DGGITQSPKYLFRKEGQNVTLSCEQNLNHDAMYWYRQDPGQGLRLIYYSQIVNDFQKGDIAEGYSVSREKKESFPLTVTSAQKNPTAFYLCASSNGGDYNEQFFGPGTRLTVL.

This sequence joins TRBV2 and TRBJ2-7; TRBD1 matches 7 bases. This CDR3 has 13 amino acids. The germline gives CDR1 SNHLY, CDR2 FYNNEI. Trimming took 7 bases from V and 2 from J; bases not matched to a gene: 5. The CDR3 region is CASNPGTAYEQYF. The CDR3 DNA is TGTGCCAGCAATCCAGGGACAGCCTACGAGCAGTACTTC. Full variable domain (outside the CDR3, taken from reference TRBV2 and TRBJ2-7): EPEVTQTPSHQVTQMGQEVILRCVPISNHLYFYWYRQILGQKVEFLVSFYNNEISEKSEIFDDQFSVERPDGSNFTLKIRSTKLEDSAMYFCASNPGTAYEQYFGPGTRLTVT.

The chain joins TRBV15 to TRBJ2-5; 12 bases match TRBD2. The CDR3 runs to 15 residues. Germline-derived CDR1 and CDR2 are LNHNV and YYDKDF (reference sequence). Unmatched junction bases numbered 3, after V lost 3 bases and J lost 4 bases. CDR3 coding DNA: TGTGCCACCAGCAGGACTAGCGGGGGATCAGAGACCCAGTACTTC. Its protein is CATSRTSGGSETQYF. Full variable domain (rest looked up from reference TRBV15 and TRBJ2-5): DAMVIQNPRYQVTQFGKPVTLSCSQTLNHNVMYWYQQKSSQAPKLLFHYYDKDFNNEADTPDNFQSRRPNTSFCFLDIRSPGLGDTAMYLCATSRTSGGSETQYFGPGTRLLVL.

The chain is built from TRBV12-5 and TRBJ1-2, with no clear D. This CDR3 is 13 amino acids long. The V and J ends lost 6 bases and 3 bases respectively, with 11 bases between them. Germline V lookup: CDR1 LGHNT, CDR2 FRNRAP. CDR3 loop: CASGSDTYYGYTF. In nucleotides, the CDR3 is TGTGCTAGTGGATCCGACACGTACTATGGCTACACCTTC.

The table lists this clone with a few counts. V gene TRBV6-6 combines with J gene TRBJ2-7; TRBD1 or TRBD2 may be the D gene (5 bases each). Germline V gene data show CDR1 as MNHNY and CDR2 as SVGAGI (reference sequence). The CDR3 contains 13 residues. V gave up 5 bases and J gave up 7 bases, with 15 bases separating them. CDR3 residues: CASSPEGWREQYF. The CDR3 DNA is TGTGCCAGCAGTCCCGAGGGGTGGCGAGAGCAGTACTTC.

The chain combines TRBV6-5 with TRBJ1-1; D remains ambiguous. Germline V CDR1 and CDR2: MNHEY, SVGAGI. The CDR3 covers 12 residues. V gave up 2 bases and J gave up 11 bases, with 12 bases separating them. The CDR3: CASSYEGQLAFF. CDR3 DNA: TGTGCCAGCAGTTACGAGGGTCAGCTGGCTTTCTTT.

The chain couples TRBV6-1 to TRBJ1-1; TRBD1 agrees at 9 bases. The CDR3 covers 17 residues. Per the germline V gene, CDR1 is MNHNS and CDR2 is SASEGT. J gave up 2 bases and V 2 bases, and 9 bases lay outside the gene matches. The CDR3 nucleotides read TGTGCCAGCAGTGAATTTCTCGGGACAGGGATTAACACTGAAGCTTTCTTT. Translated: CASSEFLGTGINTEAFF.

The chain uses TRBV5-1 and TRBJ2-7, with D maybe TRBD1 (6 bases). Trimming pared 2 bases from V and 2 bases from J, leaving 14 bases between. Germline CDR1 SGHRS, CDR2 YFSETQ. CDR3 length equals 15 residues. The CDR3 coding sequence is TGCGCCAGCAGCTTTCGGGCACAGGGTGCCTACGAGCAGTACTTC. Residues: CASSFRAQGAYEQYF.

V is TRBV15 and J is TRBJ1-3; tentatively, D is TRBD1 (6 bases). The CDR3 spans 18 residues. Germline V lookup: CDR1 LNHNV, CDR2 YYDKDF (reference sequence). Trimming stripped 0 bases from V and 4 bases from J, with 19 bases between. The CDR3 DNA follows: TGTGCCACCAGCAGAGAGGCCCACGTTACAGGGATCGGAAACACCATATATTTT. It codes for CATSREAHVTGIGNTIYF.